The T cell receptor beta chain under discussion was sequenced for a study of human T cells and chemical hapten exposure. V shed 0 bases and J shed 3 bases, with 8 bases lying between them. The CDR3 has 14 amino acids. Germline CDR1 reads SGHVS; CDR2 reads FNYEAQ. Time point denoted: patch test 1, 2 weeks after DPC sensitization. Noted treatment: therapeutic diphenylcyclopropenone sensitization with weekly scalp DPC. One entry per CDR3 protein, called by TCRdb with MiXCR from the RACE reads. The sample records about 57,000 distinct CDR3 sequences, 7% to 10% being singletons. This clonotype was detected ten times or more.

The rearrangement uses TRBV7-6 and TRBJ1-1; no clear D gene. The source was whole blood, collected in connection with sensitization to the hapten diphenylcyclopropenone (DPC). The receptor comes from a woman aged 35 to 49 with alopecia areata. Some clones in this sample may be carry-over from other donors' samples. CDR3 DNA: TGTGCCAGCAGCTTAGCCCACGGATACACTGAAGCTTTCTTT. It is translated as CASSLAHGYTEAFF.